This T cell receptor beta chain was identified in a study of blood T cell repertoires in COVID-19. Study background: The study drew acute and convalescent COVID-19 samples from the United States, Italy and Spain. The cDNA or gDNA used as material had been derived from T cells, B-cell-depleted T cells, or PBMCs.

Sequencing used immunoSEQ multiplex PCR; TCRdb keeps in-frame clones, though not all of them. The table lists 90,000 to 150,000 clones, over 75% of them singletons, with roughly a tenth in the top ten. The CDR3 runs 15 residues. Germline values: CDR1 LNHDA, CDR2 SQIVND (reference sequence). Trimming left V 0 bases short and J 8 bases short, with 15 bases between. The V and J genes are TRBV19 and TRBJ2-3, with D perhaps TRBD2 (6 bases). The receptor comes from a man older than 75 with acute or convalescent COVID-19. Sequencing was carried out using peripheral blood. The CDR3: CASSIDRAGPGTQYF. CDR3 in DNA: TGTGCCAGTAGTATAGATAGGGCGGGACCGGGTACGCAGTATTTT.